Below are 9 T cell receptor beta chains sequenced from a single sample in a study of cytomegalovirus exposure and HLA in healthy donors. A multiplex PCR was run with 60 Vbeta primers and 13 Jbeta primers. Sequencing used immunoSEQ multiplex PCR; TCRdb keeps in-frame clones, though not all of them. This table holds some 150,000 clones, roughly 85% found once. The material sequenced was PBMCs. Receptor source: a woman aged 30 to 39 in good health and CMV-seronegative.

This chain connects TRBV6-1 to TRBJ1-1; tentatively, D is TRBD1 (6 bases). The CDR3 is 15 residues long. The germline V gene has CDR1 MNHNS and CDR2 SASEGT. V lost 1 base, J lost 7 bases, and 16 bases lay in between. In DNA form, the CDR3 reads TGTGCCAGCAGTGAAGTAGCGGGGGCCGGAGATGAAGCTTTCTTT. Residues: CASSEVAGAGDEAFF.

The chain is built from TRBV5-5 and TRBJ1-5; D perhaps matches TRBD1 (6 bases). V was pared by 6 bases and J by 6 bases, with 10 bases between. Germline lookup yields CDR1 SGHKS and CDR2 YYEKEE (reference sequence). The CDR3 extends over 12 amino acids. DNA for the CDR3: TGTGCCAGCAACAGGGAAAGTCAGCCCCAGCATTTT. The encoded protein is CASNRESQPQHF.

This chain connects TRBV21-1 to TRBJ2-1; the D segment call TRBD2 is taken from the table without a DNA check. TRBV21-1 is designated a pseudogene. The CDR3 spans 18 residues. The CDR3 DNA sequence: TGTGCCAGCAGCTCCTCAGGGCCCGGGACTAGCGGCTACAATGAGCAGTTCTTC. Translating it yields CASSSSGPGTSGYNEQFF.

The chain is built from TRBV27 and TRBJ2-5; a possible D gene is TRBD2 (6 bases). This CDR3 contains 16 residues. V lost 4 bases, J lost 2 bases, and 17 bases lay in between. CDR1 and CDR2 from the germline V gene are MNHEY and SMNVEV (reference sequence). CDR3 in amino acids: CASSSGSGILQETQYF. CDR3 coding DNA: TGTGCCAGCAGTTCCGGTAGCGGAATACTACAAGAGACCCAGTACTTC.

This chain links TRBV25-1 with TRBJ1-4; 12 positions agree with TRBD1. The CDR3 sequence is 17 residues long. Germline V gene sequence: CDR1 MGHDK, CDR2 SYGVNS. The V segment lost 3 bases and the J segment 2 bases; nucleotides outside the gene matches: 4. CDR3 in amino acids: CASSDPGQGATNEKLFF. The CDR3 region has the DNA TGTGCCAGCAGTGACCCGGGACAGGGGGCTACTAATGAAAAACTGTTTTTT. Combining the CDR3 with reference TRBV25-1 and TRBJ1-4 gives the whole variable domain EADIYQTPRYLVIGTGKKITLECSQTMGHDKMYWYQQDPGMELHLIHYSYGVNSTEKGDLSSESTVSRIRTEHFPLTLESARPSHTSQYLCASSDPGQGATNEKLFFGSGTQLSVL.

The chain combines TRBV2 with TRBJ2-1; the D is unclear. Trimming pared 3 bases from V and 0 bases from J, leaving 6 bases between. Germline values: CDR1 SNHLY, CDR2 FYNNEI. The CDR3 has 14 residues. CDR3 amino acids: CASSDVFSYNEQFF. The CDR3 DNA reads as TGTGCCAGCAGTGATGTCTTCTCCTACAATGAGCAGTTCTTC.

The chain has TRBV19 and TRBJ2-7, with 9 bases lining up with TRBD1. V lost 6 bases and J lost 4; bases outside the gene matches: 10. Per germline, CDR1 LNHDA and CDR2 SQIVND (reference sequence). This CDR3 is built from 15 residues. CDR3 nucleotide sequence: TGTGCCAGTAGCTCGACTCCGGGACAGGGTTACGAGCAGTACTTC. Translated, it gives CASSSTPGQGYEQYF.

The rearrangement links TRBV10-2 to TRBJ2-7; D gene uncertain. Germline V gene lookup returns CDR1 WSHSY and CDR2 SAAADI. The CDR3 covers 14 residues. Trimming cost V 3 bases and J 2 bases, with 11 bases left between them. CDR3 sequence: CASSDGGATYEQYF. CDR3 bases: TGCGCCAGCAGTGACGGCGGAGCAACCTACGAGCAGTACTTC.

The rearrangement links TRBV6-1 to TRBJ2-7; 8 nucleotides match TRBD1. This CDR3 contains 13 residues. Germline assignment: CDR1 MNHNS and CDR2 SASEGT. J lost 5 bases, V lost 5 bases, and 5 bases had no gene match. Here the CDR3 DNA reads TGTGCCAGCAGTAAGACAGGGGTCCACGAGCAGTACTTC. As protein: CASSKTGVHEQYF.